A single sample gave rise to the 29 T cell receptor beta chains below, sequenced in a study of early T cells in non-severe SARS-CoV-2 infection. TCRdb used MiXCR to reprocess the 5' RACE reads, holding one entry per CDR3 protein. The sample contains about 27,000 distinct CDR3 sequences, approximately 4% of which appear only once. The specimen sequenced was whole blood. These receptor sequences come from an adult who was a healthcare worker with PCR-confirmed SARS-CoV-2 infection or an uninfected control (not recorded which).

This clonotype has just a few counts. This rearrangement joins TRBV29-1 to TRBJ2-1, with D possibly TRBD1 on 5 matching bases. Trimming took off 4 bases at V and 9 bases at J, with 13 bases between the two ends. Germline CDR1 is SQVTM and CDR2 is ANQGSEA. This CDR3 is built from 12 residues. The CDR3 region is CSVGYRSVEQFF. The CDR3 DNA sequence: TGCAGCGTTGGATACAGGTCCGTTGAGCAGTTCTTC.

Details on this clonotype: It may be a read error: a sequence one base away is much more abundant. The chain links TRBV19 to TRBJ2-7; D gene uncertain. The CDR3 extends over 13 amino acids. Per the germline V gene, CDR1 is LNHDA and CDR2 is SQIVND (reference sequence). Here the CDR3 reads CTSSDLTPTGQYF. The CDR3 coding sequence is TGTACCAGCTCGGATCTAACCCCTACCGGGCAGTACTTC. Full variable domain (outside the CDR3, taken from reference TRBV19 and TRBJ2-7): DGGITQSPKYLFRKEGQNVTLSCEQNLNHDAMYWYRQDPGQGLRLIYYSQIVNDFQKGDIAEGYSVSREKKESFPLTVTSAQKNPTAFYLCTSSDLTPTGQYFGPGTRLTVT.

This clonotype was found many times. The chain joins TRBV19 to TRBJ2-1; TRBD2 matches at 15 bases. Germline loops: CDR1 LNHDA, CDR2 SQIVND (reference sequence). The length of the CDR3 is 17 residues. V shed 5 bases, J shed 7 bases, and the junction held 9 bases outside the gene matches. CDR3 region: CASSPARTSGRVNEQFF. The DNA of the CDR3 is TGTGCCAGTAGTCCGGCTCGGACTAGCGGGAGGGTAAATGAGCAGTTCTTC.

This clonotype was detected ten times or more. The chain joins TRBV15 to TRBJ2-1; unclear D gene. The ends were cut back, 0 bases at V and 10 bases at J, with 4 bases in the middle. CDR1 and CDR2 (germline): LNHNV, YYDKDF (reference sequence). The CDR3 has 11 residues. The DNA for the CDR3 is TGTGCCACCAGCAGAGATCTGGAGCAGTTCTTC. As protein: CATSRDLEQFF. Using reference TRBV15 and TRBJ2-1 for the parts outside the CDR3, the full variable domain is DAMVIQNPRYQVTQFGKPVTLSCSQTLNHNVMYWYQQKSSQAPKLLFHYYDKDFNNEADTPDNFQSRRPNTSFCFLDIRSPGLGDTAMYLCATSRDLEQFFGPGTRLTVL.

This clonotype was counted ten times or more. The chain recombines TRBV7-4 with TRBJ2-7; 7 nucleotides align to TRBD1. Germline values: CDR1 SGHVT, CDR2 SQSDAQ. Unmatched junction bases numbered 14, after V lost 8 bases and J lost 4 bases. This CDR3 is 15 amino acids long. The chain's CDR3 is CASRLQGLIGYEQYF. In DNA form, the CDR3 reads TGTGCCAGCCGATTACAGGGGTTGATAGGTTACGAGCAGTACTTC.

In this sample, this clonotype turned up many times. The chain couples TRBV11-3 to TRBJ2-1, with a weak D call TRBD2 (5 bases). Germline V CDR1 and CDR2: SGHNT, YENEEA. Between the trimmed V and J ends, which lost 0 bases and 6 bases, there was a span of 12 bases. The CDR3 length is 15 residues. This chain's CDR3 is CASSLEAVFPNEQFF. In DNA, the CDR3 is TGTGCCAGCAGCTTAGAAGCGGTCTTCCCCAATGAGCAGTTCTTC. The entire variable domain, with the rest obtained from reference TRBV11-3 and TRBJ2-1, is as follows: EAGVVQSPRYKIIEKKQPVAFWCNPISGHNTLYWYLQNLGQGPELLIRYENEEAVDDSQLPKDRFSAERLKGVDSTLKIQPAELGDSAVYLCASSLEAVFPNEQFFGPGTRLTVL.

Many counts were recorded for this clonotype. The DNA for the CDR3 is TGCAGCGTTGCGGGGGATGTGGCCAAAAACATTCAGTACTTC. It is translated as CSVAGDVAKNIQYF. The chain links TRBV29-1 to TRBJ2-4, with D tentatively TRBD2 (6 bases). Per germline, CDR1 SQVTM and CDR2 ANQGSEA. The length of the CDR3 is 14 residues. Trimming shortened V by 4 bases and J by 1 base, and 11 bases separated the two germline ends.

This clonotype was detected ten times or more. V gene TRBV5-4 combines with J gene TRBJ2-7; 7 nucleotides line up with TRBD1. The V gene end was trimmed by 5 bases and the J gene end by 3 bases; junction bases not matched to a gene: 2. Germline CDR1 reads SGHNT; CDR2 reads YYREEE (reference sequence). The CDR3 totals 12 residues. The CDR3 sequence: CASSWDSYEQYF. CDR3 in DNA: TGTGCCAGCAGTTGGGACAGCTACGAGCAGTACTTC.

This clonotype occurred many times. V usage is TRBV5-8 and J usage is TRBJ2-2; 7 bases are a match to TRBD2. Germline CDR1 SGHTS, CDR2 YDEGEE. This CDR3 is 15 amino acids long. V lost 3 bases, J lost 5 bases, and 7 bases stayed unmatched. The CDR3 sequence: CASSSGLVGTGELFF. CDR3 nucleotide sequence: TGTGCCAGCAGCTCCGGACTAGTAGGGACCGGGGAGCTGTTTTTT.

This clonotype has at least ten counts. The V and J genes are TRBV7-3 and TRBJ2-2; the match to TRBD2 covers 8 bases. CDR1 is SGHTA and CDR2 is FQGTGA in the germline V gene. The CDR3 length is 16 residues. The J segment lost 2 bases and the V segment lost 4 bases, leaving 6 bases of the junction unmatched. The CDR3: CASSSSTSANTGELFF. The CDR3 DNA reads TGTGCCAGCAGCTCCTCGACTAGCGCTAACACCGGGGAGCTGTTTTTT.

There are many counts of this clonotype. V is TRBV4-1 and J is TRBJ2-7; D ambiguous. V gave up 3 bases and J gave up 3 bases, with 18 bases separating them. The length of the CDR3 is 16 residues. Looked up from germline, CDR1 is MGHRA and CDR2 is YSYEKL. The CDR3 DNA sequence: TGCGCCAGCAGCCAGGACCCCGGGCCCCGGTACTACGAGCAGTACTTC. This codes for CASSQDPGPRYYEQYF.

This clonotype was seen repeatedly, ten times or more. The chain couples TRBV7-2 to TRBJ2-6, with a tentative D call TRBD1 (6 bases). CDR1 is SGHTA, CDR2 FQGNSA, per germline. The V gene lost 4 bases and the J gene lost 0 bases, with 7 bases spanning the gap. The CDR3 loop spans 15 amino acids. The CDR3 sequence is CASSSDSSGANVLTF. Here the CDR3 DNA reads TGTGCCAGCAGCTCGGACAGCTCTGGGGCCAACGTCCTGACTTTC.

This clonotype was recorded many times. The chain has TRBV2 and TRBJ2-3, with TRBD2 identical over 10 bases. There are 15 residues in the CDR3. The V and J ends lost 2 bases and 3 bases, in that order; junction bases with no gene match: 2. Germline CDR1 reads SNHLY; CDR2 reads FYNNEI. The CDR3 DNA reads as TGTGCCAGCAGTGAACCTAGCGGGAGTACAGATACGCAGTATTTT. This encodes CASSEPSGSTDTQYF.

This clonotype has more than one count but fewer than ten. The chain links TRBV29-1 to TRBJ2-5, with D tentatively TRBD1 (6 bases). This CDR3 spans 11 amino acids. Germline V lookup: CDR1 SQVTM, CDR2 ANQGSEA. V shed 8 bases and J shed 4 bases, with 11 bases lying between them. CDR3 in amino acids: CSHRGGETQYF. The CDR3 nucleotides read TGCAGCCATAGAGGGGGAGAGACCCAGTACTTC. Combining the CDR3 with reference TRBV29-1 and TRBJ2-5 gives the whole variable domain SAVISQKPSRDICQRGTSLTIQCQVDSQVTMMFWYRQQPGQSLTLIATANQGSEATYESGFVIDKFPISRPNLTFSTLTVSNMSPEDSSIYLCSHRGGETQYFGPGTRLLVL.

This clonotype has just a few counts. The rearrangement links TRBV14 to TRBJ2-2, with 12 bases fitting TRBD2. The CDR3 is 17 residues long. Per germline, CDR1 SGHDN and CDR2 FVKESK. V lost 4 bases to trimming and J lost 4 bases; unmatched junction nucleotides: 7. CDR3 nucleotides: TGTGCCAGCAGCCTCCGAGGGGGACTAGCGGGCACCGGGGAGCTGTTTTTT. This gives the protein CASSLRGGLAGTGELFF. The full variable domain, with the rest looked up from reference TRBV14 and TRBJ2-2, is EAGVTQFPSHSVIEKGQTVTLRCDPISGHDNLYWYRRVMGKEIKFLLHFVKESKQDESGMPNNRFLAERTGGTYSTLKVQPAELEDSGVYFCASSLRGGLAGTGELFFGEGSRLTVL.

This clonotype appeared a few times. The rearrangement joins TRBV20-1 to TRBJ2-1, with D possibly matching TRBD2 (6 bases). This CDR3 has 15 residues. Germline V gene sequence: CDR1 DFQATT, CDR2 SNEGSKA (reference sequence). The V end was cut by 3 bases, the J end by 8 bases, with 20 bases between. The CDR3 coding sequence is TGCAGTGCTAGGGGCACTACTAGTCCGGGGGATGAGCAGTTCTTC. As protein: CSARGTTSPGDEQFF.

Many counts were recorded for this clonotype. The rearrangement links TRBV7-8 to TRBJ2-5, with unresolved D. V was trimmed by 4 bases and J by 4 bases, leaving 10 bases between them. The CDR3 totals 13 residues. Per germline, CDR1 SGHVS and CDR2 FQNEAQ. The CDR3 spells CASSSRWAETQYF. The CDR3 DNA is TGTGCCAGCAGCTCGCGATGGGCAGAGACCCAGTACTTC.

This clonotype was counted many times. The J gene is TRBJ2-7, the V gene TRBV5-6, with D perhaps TRBD1 (6 bases). The CDR3 covers 13 residues. Trimming removed 5 bases at V and 1 base at J, with 10 bases between. CDR1 is SGHDT, CDR2 YYEEEE, per germline. The CDR3 sequence: CASRSDRSYEQYF. For the CDR3, the DNA is TGTGCCAGCAGGTCGGACAGATCCTACGAGCAGTACTTC. The complete variable domain, with remaining parts taken from reference TRBV5-6 and TRBJ2-7, reads DAGVTQSPTHLIKTRGQQVTLRCSPKSGHDTVSWYQQALGQGPQFIFQYYEEEERQRGNFPDRFSGHQFPNYSSELNVNALLLGDSALYLCASRSDRSYEQYFGPGTRLTVT.

The rearrangement joins TRBV7-9 to TRBJ1-2; D remains unclear. The length of the CDR3 is 13 residues. The germline V gene encodes CDR1 SEHNR and CDR2 FQNEAQ (reference sequence). Trimming shortened V by 1 base and J by 8 bases, and 11 bases separated the two germline ends. The CDR3 nucleotides read TGTGCCAGCAGCTTAGGGGCTTTTGGAGGCTACACCTTC. This gives the protein CASSLGAFGGYTF.

This clonotype was seen ten or more times. The chain links TRBV7-2 to TRBJ2-3; the match to TRBD2 covers 7 bases. Germline CDR1 is SGHTA and CDR2 is FQGNSA. V lost 1 base and J lost 3; bases outside the gene matches: 7. This CDR3 region has 16 residues. The CDR3: CASSLGGGSATDTQYF. The DNA of the CDR3 is TGTGCCAGCAGCTTAGGGGGAGGGAGCGCGACAGATACGCAGTATTTT. Combining the CDR3 with reference TRBV7-2 and TRBJ2-3 gives the whole variable domain GAGVSQSPSNKVTEKGKDVELRCDPISGHTALYWYRQSLGQGLEFLIYFQGNSAPDKSGLPSDRFSAERTGGSVSTLTIQRTQQEDSAVYLCASSLGGGSATDTQYFGPGTRLTVL.

This clonotype was observed at least ten times. V usage is TRBV27 and J usage is TRBJ2-1; TRBD1 matches 9 bases. Per the germline V gene, CDR1 is MNHEY and CDR2 is SMNVEV (reference sequence). V shed 4 bases and J 7 bases; nucleotides not matched to a gene: 8. The CDR3 runs 15 residues. CDR3 loop: CASSSYPQGANEQFF. DNA of the CDR3: TGTGCCAGCAGTTCTTACCCACAGGGGGCGAATGAGCAGTTCTTC.

This clonotype was counted ten times or more. The CDR3 DNA follows: TGTGCCATCAGTGATGGACAGCCTTATGGCTACACCTTC. Its translation: CAISDGQPYGYTF. The rearrangement joins TRBV10-3 to TRBJ1-2; tentative D call: TRBD1 (6 bases). The CDR3 is 13 residues long. The germline V and J ends were trimmed by 3 bases and 5 bases, with 10 bases remaining between them. The germline gives CDR1 ENHRY, CDR2 SYGVKD.

This clonotype has ten or more counts. The V gene is TRBV24-1, the J gene TRBJ2-2; 8 nucleotides agree with TRBD1. In germline, CDR1 is KGHDR, CDR2 SFDVKD. J lost 6 bases, V lost 10 bases, and 3 bases had no gene match. CDR3 length equals 12 residues. In DNA, the CDR3 is TGTGCCACGACAGGGGAGGCCGGGGAGCTGTTTTTT. Its protein product is CATTGEAGELFF.

A word on this clonotype: A much bigger clone sits one base away, suggesting this may be a read error. DNA for the CDR3: TGCAGTGCTCCCAGGGGGGTCACTGAAGCTTTCTTT. Translating gives CSAPRGVTEAFF. J is TRBJ1-1 and V is TRBV20-1, with 7 nucleotides matching TRBD1. CDR1 is DFQATT, CDR2 SNEGSKA, per germline (reference sequence). J gave up 4 bases and V 5 bases, and 4 bases lay outside the gene matches. This CDR3 contains 12 residues.

This clonotype was counted many times. The chain is built from TRBV6-6 and TRBJ1-3, with D uncertain. Between the trimmed V and J ends, which lost 2 bases and 0 bases, there was a span of 11 bases. The CDR3 runs 16 residues. Germline CDR1 reads MNHNY; CDR2 reads SVGAGI (reference sequence). The CDR3 nucleotides read TGTGCCAGCAGTTACCGGAGGGAGAGCTCTGGAAACACCATATATTTT. Its translation: CASSYRRESSGNTIYF.

This clonotype was detected ten times or more. The V and J genes are TRBV19 and TRBJ2-4, with D possibly being TRBD1 or TRBD2 (6 bases each). Trimming removed 3 bases from V and 0 bases from J, with 18 bases in between. Germline V gene sequence: CDR1 LNHDA, CDR2 SQIVND (reference sequence). The CDR3 has 18 residues. The CDR3 loop reads CASSMSVGGQLAKNIQYF. The CDR3 DNA reads TGTGCCAGTAGTATGAGTGTCGGGGGCCAACTAGCCAAAAACATTCAGTACTTC.

This clonotype was seen many times. This chain links TRBV19 with TRBJ2-1; D perhaps matches TRBD1 (6 bases). The CDR3 consists of 13 residues. The V gene lost 7 bases and the J gene lost 9 bases, with 16 bases spanning the gap. CDR1 and CDR2 from the germline V gene are LNHDA and SQIVND (reference sequence). The DNA for the CDR3 is TGTGCCAGTACGATTTCGACAGGTGGTGAGCAGTTCTTC. This encodes CASTISTGGEQFF. The full variable domain, with the rest looked up from reference TRBV19 and TRBJ2-1, is DGGITQSPKYLFRKEGQNVTLSCEQNLNHDAMYWYRQDPGQGLRLIYYSQIVNDFQKGDIAEGYSVSREKKESFPLTVTSAQKNPTAFYLCASTISTGGEQFFGPGTRLTVL.

This clonotype has at least ten counts. The J gene is TRBJ2-3, the V gene TRBV11-1, with TRBD2 matching over 11 bases. The CDR3 has 16 residues. Trimming removed 3 bases from V and 5 bases from J; junction bases left unmatched: 7. Per germline, CDR1 SGHAT and CDR2 FQDESV (reference sequence). The CDR3 region has the DNA TGTGCCAGCAGCTTGGAACTAGCGGGAGTAAAAGATACGCAGTATTTT. This encodes CASSLELAGVKDTQYF.

At least ten counts were recorded for this clonotype. V is TRBV5-4 and J is TRBJ1-2; the D gene is possibly TRBD1 (5 bases). CDR1 is SGHNT and CDR2 is YYREEE in the germline V gene (reference sequence). Trimming removed 4 bases at V and 5 bases at J, with 18 bases between. The CDR3 runs 15 residues. The CDR3 spells CASSPGTSEGYGYTF. In DNA form, the CDR3 reads TGTGCCAGCAGCCCAGGGACGTCCGAGGGGTATGGCTACACCTTC.